A selection of T cell receptor beta chains follows, all from one sample in a study of blood T cell repertoires in COVID-19. The data were produced by immunoSEQ multiplex PCR, yet TCRdb's version contains in-frame clones alone and is incomplete. The sample comprises hundreds of thousands of clones, around nine tenths of which are singletons, and 10% rests with the top ten. Sequencing input: PBMCs or T cells enriched from blood (not recorded which). Source of these receptors: a woman in her 50s who had recovered from COVID-19. CDR3s leave out the opening cysteine and the closing phenylalanine or tryptophan. Fields, in order: V gene, J gene, CDR3 protein.

>TRBV3-1/TRBV3-2|TRBJ2-5
ASSQDLVVYRAQETQY
>TRBV11-2|TRBJ2-3
ASSFWGRDTQY
>TRBV19|TRBJ1-5
ASSIVPRGRDQPQH
>TRBV28|TRBJ1-2
ASSSSQTYTLGYGYT
>TRBV7-2|TRBJ1-6
ASSPRQNNNSPLH
>TRBV16|TRBJ2-3
ASSQSASGLTDTQY
>TRBV19|TRBJ1-5
ASLRSGTGRSQPQH
>TRBV29-1|TRBJ1-2
SVQPETGNYGYT
>TRBV30|TRBJ1-6
AWASDWNSPLH
>TRBV5-1|TRBJ1-4
ASSWGGGVGEKLF
>TRBV2|TRBJ1-6
ASNGAVNSPLH
>TRBV5-5|TRBJ1-1
ASSLTDSIEAF
>TRBV2|TRBJ2-2
ASNLDIVNTGELF
>TRBV19|TRBJ1-4
ASTDSWGNEKLF
>TRBV30|TRBJ1-4
AWSGQRSELF
>TRBV5-1|TRBJ1-1
ASSLVQGATEAF
>TRBV6-4|TRBJ2-2
ASSEGVGELF
>TRBV7-8|TRBJ2-7
ASSFSTGQRHYEQY
>TRBV5-1|TRBJ1-2
ASSLVTLGHGYT
>TRBV28|TRBJ1-1
ASTLGGPAPEAF
>TRBV24-1|TRBJ1-5
ATSPGVGADQPQH
>TRBV5-1|TRBJ1-2
ASSSRQGHDGYT
>TRBV9|TRBJ2-7
ASSPRTSSYEQY
>TRBV7-2|TRBJ2-2
ASSRGDRGRYTGELF
>TRBV28|TRBJ1-6
ASSFPGVTANSPLH
>TRBV28|TRBJ2-5
ASSRGLAGGRETQY
>TRBV25-1|TRBJ1-4
ASSDPGQGNEKLF
>TRBV4-1|TRBJ1-5
ASRQDFNQPQH
>TRBV2|TRBJ1-5
ASSIGTGGNQPQH
>TRBV11-3|TRBJ2-5
ASSQNLGTSVFPQETQY
>TRBV7-2|TRBJ2-7
ASSLLAGGPHEQY
>TRBV30|TRBJ1-1
AWSVYVTEAF
>TRBV19|TRBJ1-1
ASSIQAFNTEAF
>TRBV18|TRBJ1-1
ASSPGQNTEAF
>TRBV4-1|TRBJ1-2
ASSQGRDRVAYGYT
>TRBV19|TRBJ1-2
ASSPAPGAGYGYT
>TRBV9|TRBJ1-4
ASSGRGSTNEKLF
>TRBV5-1|TRBJ1-2
ASSLGEENYGYT
>TRBV15|TRBJ2-2
ATSRRDRGGGELF
>TRBV7-2|TRBJ2-3
ASSAVLAGYTDTQY
>TRBV24-1|TRBJ2-7
ATSDHDRDYEQY
>TRBV18|TRBJ2-2
ASRKGANTGELF
>TRBV4-1|TRBJ1-1
ASTAVGGTEAF
>TRBV12-5|TRBJ1-3
ASGMSSGNTIY
>TRBV7-2|TRBJ2-5
ASSSGHMTQY
>TRBV3-1/TRBV3-2|TRBJ1-1
ASSQNRVPEAF